These 22 T cell receptor beta chains came from one sample sequenced in a study of CD8 T cells in ankylosing spondylitis. Regarding the study as a whole: It appeared that ankylosing spondylitis blood was characterized by a TCR beta motif of under ten highly homologous variants.

No antigen is known for these receptors. MiXCR was run by TCRdb on the 5' RACE reads, yielding one entry per CDR3 protein. The data contain fewer than 650,000 distinct CDR3 sequences, approximately 11% of them singletons. Material for sequencing was blood, either unsorted or a sorted T cell fraction (not recorded which). These receptors originate from a male donor with ankylosing spondylitis.

Only a few counts were recorded for this clonotype. The V call is TRBV2, the J call TRBJ1-4; D not resolved. This CDR3 has 16 amino acids. The V end was cut by 0 bases, the J end by 5 bases, with 13 bases between. CDR1 and CDR2 from the germline V gene are SNHLY and FYNNEI. The CDR3 DNA reads as TGTGCCAGCAGTGAAGCGAGGAGGGCCCTAAATGAAAAACTGTTTTTT. Amino acid sequence: CASSEARRALNEKLFF.

This clonotype was counted ten times or more. The gene calls are TRBV14 and TRBJ2-6, with TRBD1 matching over 7 bases. Germline V lookup: CDR1 SGHDN, CDR2 FVKESK. V lost 3 bases, J lost 2 bases, and 4 bases stayed unmatched. There are 16 residues in the CDR3. The CDR3 DNA reads TGTGCCAGCAGCCACCAAACAGGGGCTGGGGCCAACGTCCTGACTTTC. It encodes CASSHQTGAGANVLTF.

At least ten counts were recorded for this clonotype. The chain joins TRBV6-4 to TRBJ1-2; 7 bases are shared with TRBD1. The junction had 7 bases not matched to a gene; V was cut back by 5 bases and J by 7 bases. This CDR3 has 13 residues. The germline gives CDR1 MRHNA, CDR2 SNTAGT. CDR3: CASSLDREGGYTF. In nucleotides, the CDR3 is TGTGCCAGCAGTCTCGACAGGGAGGGTGGCTACACCTTC.

The J gene is TRBJ2-5, the V gene TRBV4-1, with 13 bases that match TRBD2. The CDR3 runs 17 residues. J was trimmed by 1 base and V by 4 bases; bases with no gene match: 6. From germline, CDR1 is MGHRA and CDR2 YSYEKL. CDR3 nucleotides: TGCGCCAGCAGCCCAGGGACTAGCGGGACAGTCCAAGAGACCCAGTACTTC. Translated, it gives CASSPGTSGTVQETQYF.

The chain recombines TRBV18 with TRBJ2-4; the match to TRBD2 covers 7 bases. Germline V gene data show CDR1 as KGHSH and CDR2 as LQKENI. CDR3 size: 15 residues. Trimming cost V 3 bases and J 5 bases; bases outside gene matches: 7. CDR3 amino acids: CASSPGGGPENIQYF. Written as DNA, the CDR3 is TGTGCCAGCTCACCTGGGGGGGGTCCCGAAAACATTCAGTACTTC.

V is TRBV11-3 and J is TRBJ2-2; D gene unclear. Germline V gene data show CDR1 as SGHNT and CDR2 as YENEEA. V gave up 4 bases and J gave up 6 bases, with 6 bases separating them. The CDR3 has 12 amino acids. This chain's CDR3 is CASSSPAGELFF. DNA for the CDR3: TGTGCCAGCAGCTCACCAGCCGGGGAGCTGTTTTTT.

This clonotype has a count of ten or more. The V call is TRBV7-9, the J call TRBJ2-7; possibly TRBD1 for D (6 bases). The CDR3 runs to 14 residues. CDR1 is SEHNR and CDR2 is FQNEAQ in the germline V gene (reference sequence). Trimming removed 3 bases from V and 3 bases from J, with 12 bases in between. CDR3 residues: CASSFAGEIYEQYF. Written as DNA, the CDR3 is TGTGCCAGCAGCTTTGCAGGGGAAATCTACGAGCAGTACTTC.

The chain joins TRBV4-1 to TRBJ1-1, with D possibly being TRBD1 (6 bases). Looked up from germline, CDR1 is MGHRA and CDR2 is YSYEKL. This CDR3 spans 16 amino acids. V was clipped by 4 bases and J by 1 base, with 16 bases between them. This chain's CDR3 is CASSPGPYRENTEAFF. The DNA for the CDR3 is TGCGCCAGCAGCCCCGGCCCCTACAGGGAGAACACTGAAGCTTTCTTT.

The chain recombines TRBV7-2 with TRBJ1-5; D gene ambiguous. The CDR3 runs 15 residues. V was clipped by 0 bases and J by 0 bases, with 6 bases between them. The V gene's germline CDR1 is SGHTA and CDR2 FQGNSA. The CDR3 reads CASSLALGSNQPQHF. CDR3 nucleotide sequence: TGTGCCAGCAGCTTAGCGCTTGGTAGCAATCAGCCCCAGCATTTT.

This clonotype is medium-sized in the sample. The rearrangement joins TRBV6-5 to TRBJ2-5; D remains unclear. Germline CDR1 is MNHEY and CDR2 is SVGAGI. Deletions cut 2 bases from V and 8 bases from J, with 15 bases between. CDR3 length: 14 residues. The CDR3 DNA is TGTGCCAGCAGTTACGGGCCGCCTCAAGGCACCCAGTACTTC. This encodes CASSYGPPQGTQYF.

This clonotype was recorded at least ten times. The rearrangement joins TRBV7-9 to TRBJ2-1, with 9 bases identical to TRBD2. CDR3 length equals 16 residues. The V gene's germline CDR1 is SEHNR and CDR2 FQNEAQ (reference sequence). V lost 4 bases to trimming and J lost 3 bases; unmatched junction nucleotides: 7. The DNA for the CDR3 is TGTGCCAGCAGCTCGCGACTAGCGGTGAGCTACAATGAGCAGTTCTTC. This sequence encodes CASSSRLAVSYNEQFF.

This chain's CDR3 is CASSDPASPLGELFF. The CDR3, as DNA: TGTGCCAGCAGTGATCCTGCCAGCCCCCTTGGGGAGCTGTTTTTT. The chain couples TRBV25-1 to TRBJ2-2, with D hard to call. V dropped 3 bases and J dropped 8 bases, with 16 bases sitting between them. CDR3 length: 15 amino acids. CDR1 is MGHDK and CDR2 is SYGVNS in the germline V gene.

This clonotype was picked up a small number of times. The J gene is TRBJ2-3, the V gene TRBV30; D not certain. Germline V gene lookup returns CDR1 GTSNPN and CDR2 SVGIG (reference sequence). This CDR3 spans 14 amino acids. Deletions cut 0 bases from V and 2 bases from J, with 9 bases between. This chain's CDR3 is CAWSVGGFTDTQYF. The CDR3 DNA follows: TGTGCCTGGAGTGTTGGCGGATTCACAGATACGCAGTATTTT. The variable domain in full, completed from reference TRBV30 and TRBJ2-3, reads SQTIHQWPATLVQPVGSPLSLECTVEGTSNPNLYWYRQAAGRGLQLLFYSVGIGQISSEVPQNLSASRPQDRQFILSSKKLLLSDSGFYLCAWSVGGFTDTQYFGPGTRLTVL.

This chain uses TRBV7-8 with TRBJ2-2, with D possibly being TRBD2 (5 bases). The germline V gene has CDR1 SGHVS and CDR2 FQNEAQ. The V gene lost 5 bases and the J gene lost 4 bases, with 8 bases spanning the gap. The CDR3 consists of 13 residues. CDR3: CASSVGSTGELFF. The DNA for the CDR3 is TGTGCCAGCAGCGTAGGGAGCACCGGGGAGCTGTTTTTT.

This clonotype was counted many times. The chain combines TRBV20-1 with TRBJ2-4, with D tentatively TRBD1 (5 bases). CDR3 length equals 13 residues. Germline assignment: CDR1 DFQATT and CDR2 SNEGSKA (reference sequence). V was pared by 6 bases and J by 11 bases, with 20 bases between. DNA for the CDR3: TGCAGTGCGTTCCCCGGCGGACACCCTGTTCAGTACTTC. Translated: CSAFPGGHPVQYF.

This chain connects TRBV9 to TRBJ1-1, with a weak D call TRBD1 (5 bases). The CDR3 sequence is 13 residues long. Trimming shortened V by 5 bases and J by 7 bases, and 15 bases separated the two germline ends. Germline CDR1 and CDR2: SGDLS and YYNGEE. The CDR3 DNA reads TGTGCCAGCAGTGGGCAGGGTGGAGATGAAGCTTTCTTT. It translates to CASSGQGGDEAFF.

This rearrangement joins TRBV6-6 to TRBJ2-7, with a weak D call TRBD1 (6 bases). Germline V gives CDR1 MNHNY, CDR2 SVGAGI (reference sequence). V was cut by 5 bases and J by 1 base, with 9 bases left in between. The length of the CDR3 is 13 residues. The CDR3 DNA is TGTGCCAGCAGTCAACAGGGATCCTACGAGCAGTACTTC. Its protein product is CASSQQGSYEQYF.

This clonotype has only a few counts. DNA for the CDR3: TGTGCCAGTCAGGACAGCAACTATGGCTACACCTTC. It translates to CASQDSNYGYTF. The V and J genes are TRBV28 and TRBJ1-2; D is possibly TRBD1 (6 bases). The CDR3 has 12 amino acids. Trimming removed 9 bases at V and 2 bases at J, with 10 bases between. From germline, CDR1 is MDHEN and CDR2 SYDVKM.

In this sample, this clonotype turned up a few times. The chain combines TRBV3-1 with TRBJ2-7; D might be TRBD2 (6 bases). Per the germline V gene, CDR1 is LGHDT and CDR2 is YNNKEL (reference sequence). The CDR3 length is 15 residues. The germline V and J ends were trimmed by 4 bases and 3 bases, with 16 bases remaining between them. As DNA, the CDR3 is TGTGCCAGCAGCCCAGAACCGGGACTCCTCTACGAGCAGTACTTC. Protein product: CASSPEPGLLYEQYF.

The rearrangement uses TRBV5-1 and TRBJ2-3; a weak D match, TRBD2 (5 bases). Germline CDR1 is SGHRS and CDR2 is YFSETQ. Trimming removed 0 bases at V and 6 bases at J, with 14 bases between. CDR3 size: 15 residues. The CDR3 loop reads CASSLEAPTSDTQYF. The CDR3 nucleotides are TGCGCCAGCAGCTTGGAGGCTCCCACTAGTGATACGCAGTATTTT.

This clonotype was seen a handful of times. The V call is TRBV5-8, the J call TRBJ1-5; D remains ambiguous. CDR1 SGHTS and CDR2 YDEGEE come from the germline V gene. Trimming removed 6 bases at V and 3 bases at J, with 10 bases between. The CDR3 runs 13 residues. The chain's CDR3 is CASTGRINQPQHF. Here the CDR3 DNA reads TGTGCCAGCACGGGGAGGATCAATCAGCCCCAGCATTTT.

This clonotype was counted only a few times. The chain joins TRBV7-9 to TRBJ2-2, with TRBD1 identical over 10 bases. The CDR3 has 15 amino acids. Germline assignment: CDR1 SEHNR and CDR2 FQNEAQ (reference sequence). V dropped 5 bases and J dropped 6; count of bases not matched to a gene: 6. In nucleotides, the CDR3 is TGTGCCAGCAGCCCAGACAGGGGGCAGGCCGGGGAGCTGTTTTTT. It specifies CASSPDRGQAGELFF.